This TCR beta chain was captured by sequencing in a study of prognosis after radiotherapy for stage I lung cancer. Note on this clonotype: One end of the junction varies from germline; a read error may be responsible.

Genomic DNA served as the source from which two-round multiplex PCR generated TCR beta CDR3 amplicons. Primers specific to each TRBV and TRBJ gene drove first-round PCR. TCRdb passed the multiplex PCR reads through MiXCR, listing each CDR3 protein once. Counted here are about 36,000 distinct CDR3 sequences, about 34% occurring once; the ten biggest clones make up roughly 17%. Germline CDR1 is MNHNS and CDR2 is SASEGT. The CDR3 runs 17 residues. This specimen was PBMCs, taken before or after stereotactic body radiation therapy (not recorded which). This clonotype originated in a donor aged 50 or older with non-small cell lung cancer. The chain recombines TRBV6-1 with TRBJ2-2; TRBD2 might be the D (5 bases). CDR3 residues: CASSYHRTATNTGDLFF. CDR3 sequence (DNA): TGTGCCAGCAGTTATCATCGTACAGCCACGAACACCGGGGATCTGTTTTTT.